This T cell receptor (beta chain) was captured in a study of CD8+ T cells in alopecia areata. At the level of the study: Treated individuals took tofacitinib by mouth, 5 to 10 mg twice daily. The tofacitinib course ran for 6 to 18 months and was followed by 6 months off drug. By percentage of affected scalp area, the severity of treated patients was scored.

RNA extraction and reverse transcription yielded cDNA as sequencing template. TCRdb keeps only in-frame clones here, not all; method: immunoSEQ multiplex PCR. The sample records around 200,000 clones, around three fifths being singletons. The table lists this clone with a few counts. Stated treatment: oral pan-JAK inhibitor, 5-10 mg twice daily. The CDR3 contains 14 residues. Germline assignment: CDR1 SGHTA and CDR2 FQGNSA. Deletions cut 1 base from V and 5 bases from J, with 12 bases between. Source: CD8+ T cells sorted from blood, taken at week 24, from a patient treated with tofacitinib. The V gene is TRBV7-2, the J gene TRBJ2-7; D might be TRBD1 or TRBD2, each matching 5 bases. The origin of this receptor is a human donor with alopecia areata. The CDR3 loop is CASSLVGAGDEQYF. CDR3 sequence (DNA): TGTGCCAGCAGCTTAGTAGGGGCCGGGGACGAGCAGTACTTC.